The 26 T cell receptor beta chains below come from one sample, sequenced in a study of cytomegalovirus exposure and HLA in healthy donors. PCR primers comprised 60 Vbeta and 13 Jbeta primers. Assay: immunoSEQ multiplex PCR; the TCRdb copy retains only in-frame clones and omits some. The profile covers fewer than 250,000 clones, with 76% appearing a single time and over 0.55% taken by the ten largest. The sequenced sample consisted of PBMCs. The receptors stem from a man between 18 and 29 years old in good health and CMV-seronegative.

This chain uses TRBV5-5 with TRBJ1-1; TRBD1 matches 8 bases. The CDR3 has 12 amino acids. The trim removed 2 bases at V and 7 bases at J, leaving 1 base unmatched. Looked up from germline, CDR1 is SGHKS and CDR2 is YYEKEE (reference sequence). The CDR3 is CASSFRGLEAFF. The CDR3 DNA follows: TGTGCCAGCAGCTTCAGGGGGCTTGAAGCTTTCTTT.

Notes on this clone: The same CDR3 is also encoded by other DNA sequences in this sample. The V and J genes are TRBV6-5 and TRBJ1-4; 12 bases agree with TRBD1. The CDR3 loop spans 15 amino acids. Germline V gene sequence: CDR1 MNHEY, CDR2 SVGAGI. The junction had 1 base not matched to a gene; V was cut back by 0 bases and J by 8 bases. In DNA, the CDR3 is TGTGCCAGCAGTTACTCAGGGACAGGGGGCGAAAAACTGTTTTTT. Amino acid sequence: CASSYSGTGGEKLFF.

This chain links TRBV6-1 with TRBJ1-1; TRBD1 matches 7 bases. The CDR3 runs 15 residues. Germline V CDR1 and CDR2: MNHNS, SASEGT. The V gene end was trimmed by 1 base and the J gene end by 5 bases; junction bases not matched to a gene: 7. The CDR3 region is CASSEDRQGKTEAFF. For the CDR3, the DNA is TGTGCCAGCAGTGAAGATCGACAGGGTAAAACTGAAGCTTTCTTT.

The chain recombines TRBV6-1 with TRBJ1-5, with D possibly matching TRBD1 (5 bases). Trimming took off 1 base at V and 3 bases at J, with 13 bases between the two ends. CDR3 length: 16 amino acids. Germline values: CDR1 MNHNS, CDR2 SASEGT. CDR3 in DNA: TGTGCCAGCAGTGAAGTCCCCGACAGTCTCAATCAGCCCCAGCATTTT. Translation: CASSEVPDSLNQPQHF.

The V call is TRBV27, the J call TRBJ1-5; no definite D call. From germline, CDR1 is MNHEY and CDR2 SMNVEV (reference sequence). The CDR3 extends over 13 amino acids. Trimming shortened V by 0 bases and J by 7 bases, and 7 bases separated the two germline ends. The CDR3 sequence is CASSLSSIQPQHF. DNA for the CDR3: TGTGCCAGCAGTTTATCCAGTATCCAGCCCCAGCATTTT.

The rearrangement uses TRBV6-1 and TRBJ1-2, with D perhaps matching TRBD1 (5 bases). The length of the CDR3 is 15 residues. V was cut by 6 bases and J by 3 bases, with 17 bases left in between. Germline V gene lookup returns CDR1 MNHNS and CDR2 SASEGT. The CDR3: CASRLEIGVYYGYTF. The CDR3 DNA reads as TGTGCCAGCAGGCTAGAGATAGGGGTTTACTATGGCTACACCTTC.

The rearrangement links TRBV19 to TRBJ2-7; 13 bases are a match to TRBD2. CDR3 length equals 16 residues. Losses at the gene ends were 4 bases for V and 2 bases for J; bases not matched to a gene: 5. Germline-derived CDR1 and CDR2 are LNHDA and SQIVND (reference sequence). The CDR3 loop is CASSTGLAGATYEQYF. The CDR3 nucleotides are TGTGCCAGTAGTACCGGACTAGCGGGAGCCACCTACGAGCAGTACTTC.

This clone has just a few counts. The chain has TRBV11-2 and TRBJ2-2; TRBD2 aligns across 8 bases. The CDR3 has 15 amino acids. V shed 5 bases and J 5 bases; nucleotides not matched to a gene: 7. CDR1 SGHAT and CDR2 FQNNGV come from the germline V gene. Here the CDR3 DNA reads TGTGCCAGCAGCCCCAGCGGGAGAGGGACCGGGGAGCTGTTTTTT. Translating it yields CASSPSGRGTGELFF.

This clone was seen only a few times. V and J are TRBV27 and TRBJ2-7; 7 nucleotides match TRBD1. Germline lookup yields CDR1 MNHEY and CDR2 SMNVEV (reference sequence). The CDR3 totals 13 residues. V shed 4 bases, J shed 5 bases, and the junction held 5 bases outside the gene matches. The CDR3 sequence is CASSWGQRNEQYF. The CDR3 region has the DNA TGTGCCAGCAGTTGGGGACAGCGCAACGAGCAGTACTTC.

V and J are TRBV10-1 and TRBJ1-1; 10 bases match TRBD1. J lost 3 bases, V lost 4 bases, and 2 bases had no gene match. The CDR3 length is 14 residues. Germline V gives CDR1 WNHNN, CDR2 SYGVQD (reference sequence). CDR3 bases: TGCGCCAGCAGTGTGGGGACAGGGGACACTGAAGCTTTCTTT. It encodes CASSVGTGDTEAFF.

The rearrangement links TRBV19 to TRBJ2-2; the match to TRBD2 covers 8 bases. CDR3 length equals 16 residues. CDR1 is LNHDA and CDR2 is SQIVND in the germline V gene (reference sequence). V lost 4 bases to trimming and J lost 0 bases; unmatched junction nucleotides: 4. CDR3 nucleotides: TGTGCCAGTAGTACCTTAGCGGGGACGAACACCGGGGAGCTGTTTTTT. This sequence encodes CASSTLAGTNTGELFF.

The chain carries TRBV5-4 and TRBJ2-2, with 10 bases matching TRBD2. V was pared by 2 bases and J by 7 bases, with 5 bases of the junction left unmatched. The length of the CDR3 is 15 residues. Germline assignment: CDR1 SGHNT and CDR2 YYREEE (reference sequence). The CDR3 DNA sequence: TGTGCCAGCAGCTTCCCTAGCGGGAGACACGGGGAGCTGTTTTTT. It yields the protein CASSFPSGRHGELFF.

The CDR3 region has the DNA TGTGCCAGCAGCCCCAGAGCGGGGGCCGATAACGAAGCTTTCTTT. It specifies CASSPRAGADNEAFF. V gene TRBV4-2 combines with J gene TRBJ1-1; D possibly corresponds to TRBD1 (6 bases). CDR1 is LGHNA and CDR2 is YNFKEQ in the germline V gene. The germline V and J ends were trimmed by 4 bases and 8 bases, with 20 bases remaining between them. The CDR3 has 15 amino acids.

Here the CDR3 reads CASSDPLASDTQYF. The CDR3 DNA is TGTGCCAGCAGTGACCCGCTAGCTTCAGATACGCAGTATTTT. This chain joins TRBV6-1 and TRBJ2-3; the D gene is possibly TRBD2 (5 bases). V shed 3 bases and J shed 4 bases, with 11 bases lying between them. Germline V CDR1 and CDR2: MNHNS, SASEGT. The CDR3 is 14 amino acids.

This sequence joins TRBV28 and TRBJ1-5, with 9 bases aligning to TRBD1. The junction had 9 bases not matched to a gene; V was cut back by 6 bases and J by 9 bases. There are 14 residues in the CDR3. Germline V gives CDR1 MDHEN, CDR2 SYDVKM. The CDR3 here is CASSKGQGMRPQHF. The CDR3 DNA reads as TGTGCCAGCAGCAAGGGACAGGGAATGAGGCCCCAGCATTTT.

The chain joins TRBV9 to TRBJ2-1; possibly TRBD2 for D (6 bases). Germline values: CDR1 SGDLS, CDR2 YYNGEE. The CDR3 runs 15 residues. V lost 3 bases and J lost 4, with 14 bases in between. The CDR3 region has the DNA TGTGCCAGCAGCGCCTGGGGGACTTCTTACAATGAGCAGTTCTTC. Translated: CASSAWGTSYNEQFF. Supplemented by reference TRBV9 and TRBJ2-1, the full variable domain reads DSGVTQTPKHLITATGQRVTLRCSPRSGDLSVYWYQQSLDQGLQFLIQYYNGEERAKGNILERFSAQQFPDLHSELNLSSLELGDSALYFCASSAWGTSYNEQFFGPGTRLTVL.

The rearrangement uses TRBV10-1 and TRBJ2-1; 12 bases map to TRBD2. This CDR3 is built from 15 residues. J gave up 5 bases and V 3 bases, and 2 bases lay outside the gene matches. The germline V gene encodes CDR1 WNHNN and CDR2 SYGVQD (reference sequence). CDR3 DNA sequence: TGCGCCAGCAGTGACCTAGCGGGAGGGGACAATGAGCAGTTCTTC. This codes for CASSDLAGGDNEQFF.

This clone was observed a single time. A junction end diverges from the germline sequence, so it may reflect a read error. The rearrangement uses TRBV7-9 and TRBJ2-7; 10 nucleotides agree with TRBD2. CDR3 size: 19 residues. Germline V gene sequence: CDR1 SEHNR, CDR2 FQNEAQ (reference sequence). CDR3 DNA: TGTTCCAGCAGAACTTTCGATTACAAAGCGGGGGGGAGCTCCTACGAGCAGTACTTC. It specifies CSSRTFDYKAGGSSYEQYF.

The rearrangement uses TRBV27 and TRBJ1-4; D gene uncertain. V gave up 1 base and J gave up 7 bases, with 7 bases separating them. This CDR3 is 13 amino acids long. Germline CDR1 is MNHEY and CDR2 is SMNVEV (reference sequence). CDR3 protein: CASSLWEAEKLFF. The DNA for the CDR3 is TGTGCCAGCAGTTTATGGGAGGCTGAAAAACTGTTTTTT.

This clone has just a few counts. This rearrangement joins TRBV25-1 to TRBJ1-5; TRBD1 matches 9 bases. The CDR3 totals 14 residues. CDR1 is MGHDK and CDR2 is SYGVNS in the germline V gene. With V trimmed by 8 bases and J by 3 bases, 5 bases remained unmatched. The CDR3 DNA follows: TGTGCCAGCGAGGGACAGGGACTCAATCAGCCCCAGCATTTT. Its translation is CASEGQGLNQPQHF.

The J gene is TRBJ2-3, the V gene TRBV4-2; the D gene is possibly TRBD2 (5 bases). V was shortened by 5 bases and J by 2 bases, with 11 bases between the two germline ends. In germline, CDR1 is LGHNA, CDR2 YNFKEQ. This CDR3 spans 14 amino acids. The CDR3 here is CASSAERLTDTQYF. CDR3 nucleotide sequence: TGTGCCAGCAGCGCAGAGCGGCTCACAGATACGCAGTATTTT.

This clone was picked up a small number of times. This sequence joins TRBV7-9 and TRBJ1-1; 8 positions match TRBD1. CDR1 and CDR2 from the germline V gene are SEHNR and FQNEAQ (reference sequence). The V segment lost 2 bases and the J segment 4 bases; nucleotides outside the gene matches: 6. CDR3 size: 15 residues. The CDR3 region is CASSLNGQGGTEAFF. CDR3 in DNA: TGTGCCAGCAGCTTAAACGGACAGGGCGGCACTGAAGCTTTCTTT.

The chain employs TRBV5-1 and TRBJ2-1; 14 positions agree with TRBD2. Trimming at V came to 6 bases and at J to 6 bases, leaving 5 bases not matched to a gene. The CDR3 is made up of 15 amino acids. The germline V gene encodes CDR1 SGHRS and CDR2 YFSETQ. The CDR3 protein is CASIAGTSGSNEQFF. CDR3 sequence (DNA): TGCGCCAGCATCGCCGGGACTAGCGGGAGCAATGAGCAGTTCTTC.

The chain carries TRBV6-5 and TRBJ2-5; D is unresolved. V was pared by 0 bases and J by 2 bases, with 10 bases between. Per germline, CDR1 MNHEY and CDR2 SVGAGI. The CDR3 sequence is 15 residues long. The DNA for the CDR3 is TGTGCCAGCAGTTACTCACCATGGAGTCAAGAGACCCAGTACTTC. It yields the protein CASSYSPWSQETQYF.

This chain joins TRBV18 and TRBJ1-1; D possibly corresponds to TRBD1 (5 bases). V was cut by 3 bases and J by 1 base, with 9 bases left in between. The length of the CDR3 is 14 residues. The germline CDR1 and CDR2 sequences are KGHSH and LQKENI. The CDR3 nucleotides read TGTGCCAGCTCACCGCCCGGGGGGAACACTGAAGCTTTCTTT. Its translation: CASSPPGGNTEAFF.

V is TRBV10-2 and J is TRBJ2-7, with D possibly being TRBD1 (6 bases). CDR3 length equals 16 residues. CDR1 WSHSY and CDR2 SAAADI come from the germline V gene. With 7 bases removed from V and 4 bases from J, the gap between germline ends came to 23 bases. Written as DNA, the CDR3 is TGCGCCAGCATACCTAGTACCGGGACATCCACTTACGAGCAGTACTTC. Translation: CASIPSTGTSTYEQYF.